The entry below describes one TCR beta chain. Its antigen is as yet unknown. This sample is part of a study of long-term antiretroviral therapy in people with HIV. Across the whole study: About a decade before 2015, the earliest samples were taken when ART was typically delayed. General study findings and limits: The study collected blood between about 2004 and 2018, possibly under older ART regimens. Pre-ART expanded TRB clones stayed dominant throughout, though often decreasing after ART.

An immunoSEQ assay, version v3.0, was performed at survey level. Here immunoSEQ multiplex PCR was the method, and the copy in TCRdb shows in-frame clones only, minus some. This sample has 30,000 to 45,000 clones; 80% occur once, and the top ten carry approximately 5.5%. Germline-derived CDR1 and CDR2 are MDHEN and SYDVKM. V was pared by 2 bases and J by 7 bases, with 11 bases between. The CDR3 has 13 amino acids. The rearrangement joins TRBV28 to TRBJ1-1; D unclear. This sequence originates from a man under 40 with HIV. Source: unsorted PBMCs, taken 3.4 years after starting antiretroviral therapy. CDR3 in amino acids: CASSLDVGDEAFF. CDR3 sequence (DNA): TGTGCCAGCAGTTTAGATGTCGGAGATGAAGCTTTCTTT.